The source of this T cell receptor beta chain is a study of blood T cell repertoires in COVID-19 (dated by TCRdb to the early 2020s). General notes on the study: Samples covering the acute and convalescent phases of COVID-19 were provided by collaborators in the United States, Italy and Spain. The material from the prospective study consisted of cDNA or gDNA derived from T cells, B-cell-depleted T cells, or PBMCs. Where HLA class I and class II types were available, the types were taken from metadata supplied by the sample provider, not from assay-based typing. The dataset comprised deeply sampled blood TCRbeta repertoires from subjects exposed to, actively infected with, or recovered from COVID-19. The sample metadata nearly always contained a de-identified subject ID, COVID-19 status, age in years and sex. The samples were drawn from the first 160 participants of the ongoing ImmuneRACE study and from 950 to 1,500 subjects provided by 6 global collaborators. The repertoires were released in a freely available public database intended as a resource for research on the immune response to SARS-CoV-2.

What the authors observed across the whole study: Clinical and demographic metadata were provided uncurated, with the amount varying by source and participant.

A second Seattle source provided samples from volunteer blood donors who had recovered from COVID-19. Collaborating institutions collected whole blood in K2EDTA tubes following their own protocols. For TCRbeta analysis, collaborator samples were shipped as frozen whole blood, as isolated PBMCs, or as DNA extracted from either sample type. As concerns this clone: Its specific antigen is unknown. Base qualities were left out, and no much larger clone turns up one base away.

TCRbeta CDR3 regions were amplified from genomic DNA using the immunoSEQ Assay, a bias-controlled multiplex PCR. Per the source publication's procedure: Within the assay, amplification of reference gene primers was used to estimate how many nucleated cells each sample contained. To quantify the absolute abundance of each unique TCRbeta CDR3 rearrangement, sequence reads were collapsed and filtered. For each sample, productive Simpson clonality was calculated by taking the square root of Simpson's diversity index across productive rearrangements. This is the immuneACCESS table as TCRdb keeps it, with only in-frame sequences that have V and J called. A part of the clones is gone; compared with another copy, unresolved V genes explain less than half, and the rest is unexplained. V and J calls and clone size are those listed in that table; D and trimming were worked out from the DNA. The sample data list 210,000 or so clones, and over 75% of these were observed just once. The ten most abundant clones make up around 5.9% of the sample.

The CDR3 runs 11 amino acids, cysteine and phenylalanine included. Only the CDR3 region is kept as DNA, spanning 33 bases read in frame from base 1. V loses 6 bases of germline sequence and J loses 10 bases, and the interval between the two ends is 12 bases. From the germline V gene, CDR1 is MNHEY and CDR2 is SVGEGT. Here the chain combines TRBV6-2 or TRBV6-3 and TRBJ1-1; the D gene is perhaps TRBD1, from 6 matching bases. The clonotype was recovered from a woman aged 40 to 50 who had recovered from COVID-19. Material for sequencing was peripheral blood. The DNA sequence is TGTGCCAGCAGCCAGGTGACAGGAGCTTTCTTT. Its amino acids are CASSQVTGAFF.